At least ten counts were recorded for the clone carrying this T cell receptor (beta chain). It was the library that attached unique molecular identifiers to individual cDNA molecules. Using its own MiXCR run on the RACE reads, TCRdb lists one record per CDR3 protein. The sample lists 39,000 or so distinct CDR3 sequences, 4% occurring once. CDR3 size: 14 residues. CDR1 and CDR2 (germline): KGHSH, LQKENI. V gave up 1 base and J gave up 5 bases; unmatched junction bases: 3. Noted time point: patch test 1, 2 weeks after DPC sensitization. Described treatment: therapeutic diphenylcyclopropenone sensitization with weekly scalp DPC. The authors' total RNA extraction used unfractionated whole blood. Alopecia patients between 18 and 70 years old and suitable for DPC were used as donors. This sample is drawn from a study of human T cells and chemical hapten exposure. Study details: Per-sample variation in TCR yield stemmed mainly from small pooled library volume differences.

The sequence was collected from a man aged 50 or older with alopecia areata. Some clones in this sample may be carry-over from other donors' samples. Sequences were derived from whole blood, sampled in connection with sensitization to the hapten diphenylcyclopropenone (DPC). This chain joins TRBV18 and TRBJ2-5; TRBD2 matches at 8 bases. CDR3 nucleotides: TGTGCCAGCTCACCACAGCGGGAGATGGAGACCCAGTACTTC. The encoded protein is CASSPQREMETQYF.